This T cell receptor beta chain was observed in a study of blood T cell repertoires in COVID-19. Across the whole study: The cDNA or gDNA used as material had been derived from T cells, B-cell-depleted T cells, or PBMCs.

Germline CDR1 SNHLY, CDR2 FYNNEI. J lost 4 bases, V lost 6 bases, and 4 bases had no gene match. The CDR3 loop spans 13 amino acids. Original data processing: Cell counts per sample came from amplifying reference gene primers. Measured with immunoSEQ multiplex PCR; TCRdb has only the in-frame clones, and not every one. V and J calls and clone size are as listed in that table; D and trimming were resolved from the DNA. The sample shows approximately 37,000 clones, 75% to 95% of them seen only once. The chain couples TRBV2 to TRBJ2-7; 9 positions match TRBD1. The receptor comes from an elderly woman with acute or convalescent COVID-19. The sample comprised peripheral blood. The CDR3 DNA reads as TGTGCCAGCAGACGGACAGGGGTGTACGAGCAGTACTTC. This translates into CASRRTGVYEQYF.